This T cell receptor (beta chain) was recovered during a study of cytomegalovirus exposure and HLA in healthy donors. General observations from the study: Later, an analysis found that common viral pathogens appeared to be linked with several of the most significant clusters.

PCR was performed using 60 Vbeta and 13 Jbeta primers. TCRdb's table, derived via immunoSEQ multiplex PCR, lists solely in-frame clones and lacks some. The sample has about 94,000 clones; 79% are singletons. This CDR3 spans 16 amino acids. Germline CDR1 is KGHSH and CDR2 is LQKENI. V dropped 6 bases and J dropped 4; count of bases not matched to a gene: 12. Regarding this clone: Its target is not known.

The chain combines TRBV18 with TRBJ1-2; 9 bases are a match to TRBD1. This receptor was obtained from a woman aged 35 to 49 in good health and CMV-seronegative. The sample comprised PBMCs. The CDR3 DNA reads as TGTGCCAGCTCGCGTAGACAGGGGGACGAGGGCTATGGCTACACCTTC. It codes for CASSRRQGDEGYGYTF.